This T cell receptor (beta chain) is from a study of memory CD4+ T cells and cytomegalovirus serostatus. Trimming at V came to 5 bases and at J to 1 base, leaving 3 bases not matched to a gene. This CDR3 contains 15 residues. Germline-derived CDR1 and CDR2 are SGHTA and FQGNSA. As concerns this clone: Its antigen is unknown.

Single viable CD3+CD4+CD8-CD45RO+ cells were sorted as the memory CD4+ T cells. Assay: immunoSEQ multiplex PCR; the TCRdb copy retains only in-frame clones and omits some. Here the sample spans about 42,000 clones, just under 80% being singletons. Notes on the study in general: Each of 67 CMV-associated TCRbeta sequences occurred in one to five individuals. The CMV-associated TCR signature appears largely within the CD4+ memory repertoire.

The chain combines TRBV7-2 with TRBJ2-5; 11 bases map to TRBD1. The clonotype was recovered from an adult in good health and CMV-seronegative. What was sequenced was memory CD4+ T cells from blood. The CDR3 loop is CASSRTGGGQETQYF. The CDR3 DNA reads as TGTGCCAGCAGCAGGACAGGGGGCGGCCAAGAGACCCAGTACTTC.